The clone carrying this T cell receptor (beta chain) came up many times. Its target is not known. The sample is drawn from a study of beta chain features in type 1 diabetes. Points from the study as a whole: Shortening that was moderate but significant affected the TCRB CDR3s of Type 1 diabetes patients in all four CD4+ subsets. Type 1 diabetes patients showed fewer insertions and more deletions at VDJ junctions.

Germline CDR1 and CDR2: SQVTM and ANQGSEA. This CDR3 is built from 15 residues. V was pared by 6 bases and J by 6 bases, with 12 bases of the junction left unmatched. What was sequenced were expressed TCRB transcripts, since all of the isolated RNA had been reverse transcribed. About 3.57 million reads per sample were averaged for naive, central memory and regulatory samples. The method was immunoSEQ multiplex PCR; TCRdb's version includes in-frame clones alone and lacks a portion of them. This sample carries a few hundred thousand clones, approximately 15% of them seen once, and the ten largest clones take approximately 0.016%.

The sequenced material came from naive CD4+ T cells from blood. The TCR originated in a woman under 30 with type 1 diabetes. The chain couples TRBV29-1 to TRBJ2-1, with 9 bases identical to TRBD1. CDR3 DNA: TGCAGCGTCTGGGCAGGACAGGGGATGGGCAATGAGCAGTTCTTC. It encodes CSVWAGQGMGNEQFF.